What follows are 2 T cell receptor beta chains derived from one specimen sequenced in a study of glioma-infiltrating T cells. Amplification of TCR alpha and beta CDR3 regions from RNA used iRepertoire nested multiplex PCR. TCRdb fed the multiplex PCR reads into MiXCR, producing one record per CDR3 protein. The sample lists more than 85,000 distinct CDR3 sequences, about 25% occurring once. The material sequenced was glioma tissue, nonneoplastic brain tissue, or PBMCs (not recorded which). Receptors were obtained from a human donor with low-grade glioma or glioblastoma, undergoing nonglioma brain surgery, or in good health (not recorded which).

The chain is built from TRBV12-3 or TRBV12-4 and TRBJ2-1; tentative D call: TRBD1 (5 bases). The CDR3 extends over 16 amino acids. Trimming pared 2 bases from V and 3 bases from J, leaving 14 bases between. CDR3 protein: CASSLLPKGLYNEQFF. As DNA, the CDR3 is TGTGCCAGCAGTTTACTCCCGAAGGGGCTCTACAATGAGCAGTTCTTC.

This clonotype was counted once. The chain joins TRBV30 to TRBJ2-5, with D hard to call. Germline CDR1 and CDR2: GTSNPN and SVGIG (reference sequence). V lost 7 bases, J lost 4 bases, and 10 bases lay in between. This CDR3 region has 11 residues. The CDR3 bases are TGTGCCTTAAAGGGCGTAGAGACCCAGTACTTC. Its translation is CALKGVETQYF. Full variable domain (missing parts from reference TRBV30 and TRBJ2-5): SQTIHQWPATLVQPVGSPLSLECTVEGTSNPNLYWYRQAAGRGLQLLFYSVGIGQISSEVPQNLSASRPQDRQFILSSKKLLLSDSGFYLCALKGVETQYFGPGTRLLVL.